This T cell receptor (beta chain) was sequenced in a study of OX40 agonist ivuxolimab in advanced cancers. Study-wide context: Patients took ivuxolimab, an agonistic anti-OX40 (CD134) antibody. Study-wide results and limits: In the 0.1-3.0 mg/kg groups, partial responders showed among the lowest expansion.

Repertoires were generated with immunoSEQ multiplex PCR, while TCRdb's copy carries only in-frame clones and drops some. The data contain about 85,000 clones, 65% to 90% of them singletons. A note on this clone: The antigen is undetermined.

People who had autoimmune disease history or systemic immunosuppression were excluded. Peripheral blood came from all dose cohorts at three timepoints. Germline lookup yields CDR1 SGHAT and CDR2 FQNNGV. The length of the CDR3 is 13 residues. Germline trimming cut 1 base from V and 6 bases from J; bases unmatched to any gene: 1. The source is an adult with an advanced solid tumor such as melanoma, head and neck, liver or kidney cancer. Sequencing used CD4+ or CD8+ T cells sorted from blood, obtained in a trial of the OX40 agonist ivuxolimab. The chain joins TRBV11-2 to TRBJ1-2, with 8 bases that match TRBD1. The CDR3 protein is CASSLGQGNGYTF. DNA of the CDR3: TGTGCCAGCAGCTTAGGACAGGGGAATGGCTACACCTTC. Filled out from reference TRBV11-2 and TRBJ1-2, the complete variable domain reads EAGVAQSPRYKIIEKRQSVAFWCNPISGHATLYWYQQILGQGPKLLIQFQNNGVVDDSQLPKDRFSAERLKGVDSTLKIQPAKLEDSAVYLCASSLGQGNGYTFGSGTRLTVV.